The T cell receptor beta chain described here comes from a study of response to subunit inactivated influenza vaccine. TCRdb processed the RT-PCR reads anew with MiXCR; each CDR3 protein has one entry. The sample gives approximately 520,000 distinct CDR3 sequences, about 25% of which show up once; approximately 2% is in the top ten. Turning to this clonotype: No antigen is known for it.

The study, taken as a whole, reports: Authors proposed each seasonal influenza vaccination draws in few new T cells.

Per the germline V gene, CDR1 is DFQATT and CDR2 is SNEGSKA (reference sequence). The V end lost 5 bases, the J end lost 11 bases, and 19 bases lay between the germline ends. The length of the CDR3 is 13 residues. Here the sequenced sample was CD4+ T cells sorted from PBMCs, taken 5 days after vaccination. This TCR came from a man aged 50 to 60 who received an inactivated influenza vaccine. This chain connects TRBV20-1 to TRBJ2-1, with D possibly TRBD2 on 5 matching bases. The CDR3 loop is CSAALINRGKQFF. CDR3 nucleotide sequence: TGCAGTGCTGCACTAATCAACCGGGGTAAGCAGTTCTTC.